Here is one T cell receptor beta chain with its context. These data are taken from a study of blood T cell repertoires in COVID-19. Clones were read by immunoSEQ multiplex PCR, and TCRdb kept only the in-frame ones, dropping some. The sample consists of approximately 170,000 clones, less than 85% of them appearing once. V lost 5 bases and J 0 bases, leaving 8 bases between the germline ends. CDR3 length equals 14 residues. Germline CDR1 reads MNHEY; CDR2 reads SVGEGT. The rearrangement joins TRBV6-2 or TRBV6-3 to TRBJ2-1; D ambiguous. Material: peripheral blood. This receptor was taken from a woman between 50 and 59 years old with acute or convalescent COVID-19. CDR3 DNA: TGTGCCAGCAGTCCCCTAGGCTCCTACAATGAGCAGTTCTTC. Protein product: CASSPLGSYNEQFF.